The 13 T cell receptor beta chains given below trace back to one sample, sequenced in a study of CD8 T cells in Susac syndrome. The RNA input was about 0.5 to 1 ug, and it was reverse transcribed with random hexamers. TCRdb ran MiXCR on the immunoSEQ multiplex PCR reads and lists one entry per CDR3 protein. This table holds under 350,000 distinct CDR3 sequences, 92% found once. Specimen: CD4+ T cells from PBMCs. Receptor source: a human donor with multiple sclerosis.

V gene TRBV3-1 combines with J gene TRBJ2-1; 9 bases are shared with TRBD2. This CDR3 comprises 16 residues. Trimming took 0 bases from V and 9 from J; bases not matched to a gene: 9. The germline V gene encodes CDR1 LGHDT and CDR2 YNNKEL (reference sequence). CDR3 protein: CASSQDLLAGLGEQFF. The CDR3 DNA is TGTGCCAGCAGCCAAGACTTGCTAGCGGGACTAGGTGAGCAGTTCTTC.

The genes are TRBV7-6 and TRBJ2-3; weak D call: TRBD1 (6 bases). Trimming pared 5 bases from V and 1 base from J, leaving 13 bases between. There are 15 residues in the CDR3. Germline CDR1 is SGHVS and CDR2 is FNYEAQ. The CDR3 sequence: CASSPVRTGTDTQYF. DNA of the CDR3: TGTGCCAGCAGCCCCGTCCGGACAGGCACAGATACGCAGTATTTT.

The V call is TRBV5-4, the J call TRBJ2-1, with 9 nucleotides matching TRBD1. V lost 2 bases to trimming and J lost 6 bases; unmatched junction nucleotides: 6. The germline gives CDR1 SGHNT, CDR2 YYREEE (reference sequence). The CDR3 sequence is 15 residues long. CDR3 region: CASSFRQGGANEQFF. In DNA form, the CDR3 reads TGTGCCAGCAGCTTTAGACAGGGGGGGGCCAATGAGCAGTTCTTC.

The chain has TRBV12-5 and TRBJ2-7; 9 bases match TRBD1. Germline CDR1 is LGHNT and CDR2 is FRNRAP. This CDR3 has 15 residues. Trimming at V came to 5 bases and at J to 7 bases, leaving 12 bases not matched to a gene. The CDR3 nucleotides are TGTGCTAGTGGTAAATTTCGGGGACAGGGAAGAGAGCAGTACTTC. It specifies CASGKFRGQGREQYF. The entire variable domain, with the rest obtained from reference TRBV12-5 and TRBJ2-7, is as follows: DARVTQTPRHKVTEMGQEVTMRCQPILGHNTVFWYRQTMMQGLELLAYFRNRAPLDDSGMPKDRFSAEMPDATLATLKIQPSEPRDSAVYFCASGKFRGQGREQYFGPGTRLTVT.

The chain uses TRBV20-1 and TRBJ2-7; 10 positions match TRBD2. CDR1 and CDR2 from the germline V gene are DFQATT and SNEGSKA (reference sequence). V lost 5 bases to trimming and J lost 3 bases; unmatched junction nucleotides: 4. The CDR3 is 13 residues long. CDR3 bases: TGCAGTGCTGCTAGCGGGAGTCTCTACGAGCAGTACTTC. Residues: CSAASGSLYEQYF.

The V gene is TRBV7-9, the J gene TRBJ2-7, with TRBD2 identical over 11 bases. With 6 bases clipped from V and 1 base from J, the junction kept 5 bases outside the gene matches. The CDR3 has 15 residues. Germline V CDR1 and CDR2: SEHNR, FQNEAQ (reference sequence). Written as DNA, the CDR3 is TGTGCCAGCAGACATACTAGCGGGAGTTCCTACGAGCAGTACTTC. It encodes CASRHTSGSSYEQYF.

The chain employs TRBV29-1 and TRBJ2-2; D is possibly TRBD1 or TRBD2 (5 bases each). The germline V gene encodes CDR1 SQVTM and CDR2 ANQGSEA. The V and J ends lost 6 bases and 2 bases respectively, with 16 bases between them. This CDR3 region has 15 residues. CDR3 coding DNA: TGCAGCGTGGGACCCGACAGACGTAACACCGGGGAGCTGTTTTTT. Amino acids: CSVGPDRRNTGELFF.

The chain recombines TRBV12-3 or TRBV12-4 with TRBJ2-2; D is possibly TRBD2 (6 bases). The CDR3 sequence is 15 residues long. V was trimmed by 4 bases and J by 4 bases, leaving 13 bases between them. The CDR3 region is CASSYPSRGTGELFF. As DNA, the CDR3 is TGTGCCAGCAGTTACCCTTCGCGGGGCACCGGGGAGCTGTTTTTT.

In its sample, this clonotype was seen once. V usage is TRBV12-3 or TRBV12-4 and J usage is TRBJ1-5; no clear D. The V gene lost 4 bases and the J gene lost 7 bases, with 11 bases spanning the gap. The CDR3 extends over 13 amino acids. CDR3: CASSSDEGQPQHF. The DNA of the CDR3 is TGTGCCAGCAGTTCCGATGAGGGCCAGCCCCAGCATTTT.

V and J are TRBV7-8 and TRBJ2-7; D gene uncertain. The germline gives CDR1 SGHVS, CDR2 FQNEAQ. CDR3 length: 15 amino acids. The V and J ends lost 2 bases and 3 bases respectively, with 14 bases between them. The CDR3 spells CASSLNRAADYEQYF. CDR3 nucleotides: TGTGCCAGCAGCTTAAATCGTGCGGCTGACTACGAGCAGTACTTC.

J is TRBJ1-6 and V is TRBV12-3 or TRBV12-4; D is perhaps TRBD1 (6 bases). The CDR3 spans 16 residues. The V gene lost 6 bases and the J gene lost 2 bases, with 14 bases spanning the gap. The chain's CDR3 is CASRRQEAPYNSPLHF. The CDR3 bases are TGTGCCAGCAGGCGACAGGAGGCGCCCTATAATTCACCCCTCCACTTT.

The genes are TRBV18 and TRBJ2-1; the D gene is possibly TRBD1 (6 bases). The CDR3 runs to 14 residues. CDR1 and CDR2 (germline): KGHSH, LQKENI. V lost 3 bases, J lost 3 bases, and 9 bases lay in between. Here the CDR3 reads CASSPGHSYNEQFF. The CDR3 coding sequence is TGTGCCAGCTCACCGGGACATAGCTACAATGAGCAGTTCTTC.

The CDR3 sequence is CASSRRSGTGELFF. In nucleotides, the CDR3 is TGTGCCAGCTCCAGGCGGAGCGGAACCGGGGAGCTGTTTTTT. This sequence joins TRBV7-9 and TRBJ2-2; D perhaps matches TRBD2 (5 bases). CDR3 size: 14 residues. Germline assignment: CDR1 SEHNR and CDR2 FQNEAQ (reference sequence). The V end was cut by 8 bases, the J end by 5 bases, with 15 bases between.